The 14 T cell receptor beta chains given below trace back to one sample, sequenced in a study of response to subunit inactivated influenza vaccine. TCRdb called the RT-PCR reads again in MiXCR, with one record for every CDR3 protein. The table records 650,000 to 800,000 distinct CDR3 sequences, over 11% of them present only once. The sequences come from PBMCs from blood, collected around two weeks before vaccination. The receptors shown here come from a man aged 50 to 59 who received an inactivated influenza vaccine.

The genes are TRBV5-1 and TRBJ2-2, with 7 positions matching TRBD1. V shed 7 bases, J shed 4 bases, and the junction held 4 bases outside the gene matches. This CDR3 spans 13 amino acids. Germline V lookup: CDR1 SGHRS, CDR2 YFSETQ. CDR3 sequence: CASRQGSTGELFF. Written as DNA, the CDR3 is TGCGCCAGCCGACAGGGATCCACCGGGGAGCTGTTTTTT.

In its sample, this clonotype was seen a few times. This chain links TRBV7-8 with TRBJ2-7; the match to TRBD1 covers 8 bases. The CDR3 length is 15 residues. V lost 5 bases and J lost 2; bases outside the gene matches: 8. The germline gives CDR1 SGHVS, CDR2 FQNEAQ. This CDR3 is CASSLGQGIAYEQYF. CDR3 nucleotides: TGTGCCAGCAGCCTAGGACAGGGAATAGCCTACGAGCAGTACTTC.

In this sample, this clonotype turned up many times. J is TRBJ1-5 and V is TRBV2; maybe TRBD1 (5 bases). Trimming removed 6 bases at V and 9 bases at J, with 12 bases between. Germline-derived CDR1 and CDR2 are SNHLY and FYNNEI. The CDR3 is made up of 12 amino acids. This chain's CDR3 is CASRDMGGPQHF. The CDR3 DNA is TGTGCCAGCAGGGACATGGGAGGGCCCCAGCATTTT.

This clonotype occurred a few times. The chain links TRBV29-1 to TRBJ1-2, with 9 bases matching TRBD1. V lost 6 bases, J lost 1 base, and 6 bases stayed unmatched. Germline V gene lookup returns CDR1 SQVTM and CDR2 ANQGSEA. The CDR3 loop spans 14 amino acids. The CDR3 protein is CSVGTGIVNYGYTF. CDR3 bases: TGCAGCGTGGGGACAGGGATCGTTAACTATGGCTACACCTTC.

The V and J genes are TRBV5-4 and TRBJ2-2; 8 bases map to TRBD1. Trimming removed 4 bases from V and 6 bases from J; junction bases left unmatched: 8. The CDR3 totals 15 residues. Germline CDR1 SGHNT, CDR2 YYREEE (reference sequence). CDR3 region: CASSIGQGYAGELFF. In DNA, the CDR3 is TGTGCCAGCAGCATCGGACAGGGCTACGCCGGGGAGCTGTTTTTT.

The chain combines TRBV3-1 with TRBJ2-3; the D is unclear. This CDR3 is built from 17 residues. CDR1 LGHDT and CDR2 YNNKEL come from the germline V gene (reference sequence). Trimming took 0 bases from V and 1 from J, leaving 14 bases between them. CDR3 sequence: CASSQESTTPRTDTQYF. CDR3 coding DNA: TGTGCCAGCAGCCAAGAATCCACCACACCGCGCACAGATACGCAGTATTTT.

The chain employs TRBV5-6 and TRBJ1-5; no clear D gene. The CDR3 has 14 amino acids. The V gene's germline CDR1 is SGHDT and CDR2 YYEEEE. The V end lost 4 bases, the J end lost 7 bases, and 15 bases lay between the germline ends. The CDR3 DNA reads TGTGCCAGCAGCGCCCGGATTAACTCACAGCCCCAGCATTTT. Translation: CASSARINSQPQHF.

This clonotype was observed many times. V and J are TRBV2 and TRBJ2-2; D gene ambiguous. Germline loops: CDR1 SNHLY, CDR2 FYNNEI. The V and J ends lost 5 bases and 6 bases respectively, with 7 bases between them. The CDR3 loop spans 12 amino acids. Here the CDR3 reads CASSIPPGELFF. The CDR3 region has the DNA TGTGCCAGCAGTATTCCCCCCGGGGAGCTGTTTTTT.

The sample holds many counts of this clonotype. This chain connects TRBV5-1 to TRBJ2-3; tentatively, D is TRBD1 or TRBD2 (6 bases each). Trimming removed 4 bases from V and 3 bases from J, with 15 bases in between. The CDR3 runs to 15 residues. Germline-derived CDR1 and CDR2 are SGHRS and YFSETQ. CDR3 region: CASSQTGRETDTQYF. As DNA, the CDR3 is TGCGCCAGCAGCCAAACAGGGCGGGAAACAGATACGCAGTATTTT.

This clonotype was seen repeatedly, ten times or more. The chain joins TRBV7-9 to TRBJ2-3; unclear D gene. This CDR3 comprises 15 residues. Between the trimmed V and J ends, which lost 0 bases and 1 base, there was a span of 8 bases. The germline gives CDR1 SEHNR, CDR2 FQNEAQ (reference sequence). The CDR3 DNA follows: TGTGCCAGCAGCTTAGCGGGGTCGGGCACAGATACGCAGTATTTT. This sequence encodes CASSLAGSGTDTQYF.

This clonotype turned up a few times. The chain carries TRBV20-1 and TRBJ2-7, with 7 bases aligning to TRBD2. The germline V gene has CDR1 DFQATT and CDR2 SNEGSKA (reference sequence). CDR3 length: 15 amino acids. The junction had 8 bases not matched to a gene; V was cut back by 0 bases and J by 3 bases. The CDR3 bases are TGCAGTGCTAGAGATCTCGGGGGGAGGGTCTACGAGCAGTACTTC. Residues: CSARDLGGRVYEQYF.

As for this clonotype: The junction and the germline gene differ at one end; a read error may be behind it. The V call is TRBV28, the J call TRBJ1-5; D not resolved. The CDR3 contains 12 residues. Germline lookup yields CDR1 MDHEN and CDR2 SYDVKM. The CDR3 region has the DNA TGTGCCAGCAATTTACTCAATCAGCCCCAGCATTTT. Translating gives CASNLLNQPQHF.

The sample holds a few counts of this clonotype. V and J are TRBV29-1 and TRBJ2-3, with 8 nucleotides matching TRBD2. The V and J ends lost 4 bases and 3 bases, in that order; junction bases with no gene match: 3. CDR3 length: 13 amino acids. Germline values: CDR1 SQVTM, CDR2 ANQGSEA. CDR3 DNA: TGCAGCGTTGGACTAGCGTATACAGATACGCAGTATTTT. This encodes CSVGLAYTDTQYF.

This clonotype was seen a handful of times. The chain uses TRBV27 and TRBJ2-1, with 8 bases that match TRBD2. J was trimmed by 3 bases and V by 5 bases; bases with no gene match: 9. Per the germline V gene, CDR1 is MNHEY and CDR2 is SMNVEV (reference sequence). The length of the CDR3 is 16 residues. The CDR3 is CASSHRTSGLYNEQFF. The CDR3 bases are TGTGCCAGCAGTCACCGAACTAGCGGCCTCTACAATGAGCAGTTCTTC.